This T cell receptor beta chain was observed in a study of human T cells and chemical hapten exposure. In the study overall: Small differences in pooled library volume mainly drove the variation in TCR yields per sample. Study findings and constraints: Sensitizing to DPC left TCRs with a frequency above 1 in 1000 unaltered.

It was the library that attached unique molecular identifiers to individual cDNA molecules. TCRdb re-called the RACE reads with MiXCR, one entry per CDR3 protein. The table has 65,000 to 95,000 distinct CDR3 sequences, around 9.4% seen once. Described time point: healthy volunteer bleed at 6 weeks. Extraction yielded total RNA from whole blood (unfractionated). The CDR3 has 12 amino acids. Between the trimmed V and J ends, which lost 0 bases and 4 bases, there was a span of 4 bases. CDR1 and CDR2 (germline): SGHKS, YYEKEE (reference sequence). Comment on this clonotype: Its antigen is unknown.

Material: whole blood. The V gene is TRBV5-5, the J gene TRBJ1-1; unclear D gene. The source of this sequence is a female donor in good health. Some clones in this sample may be carry-over from other donors' samples. CDR3 bases: TGTGCCAGCAGCTTGGGGTCCACTGAAGCTTTCTTT. Its translation is CASSLGSTEAFF.